The 15 T cell receptor beta chains below all came from one sample that was sequenced in a study of cytomegalovirus exposure and HLA in healthy donors. It was with 60 Vbeta and 13 Jbeta primers that the PCR ran. The table came from immunoSEQ multiplex PCR; TCRdb's copy has only in-frame clones and leaves some out. The repertoire holds roughly 150,000 clones, with approximately 80% as singletons. Sequencing was carried out using PBMCs. These receptors were collected from a male donor in good health and CMV-seronegative.

As for this clone: The sample has other DNA sequences that encode this CDR3 too. This chain links TRBV2 with TRBJ2-5; TRBD2 aligns across 8 bases. Germline trimming cut 7 bases from V and 2 bases from J; bases unmatched to any gene: 3. CDR1 is SNHLY, CDR2 FYNNEI, per germline. CDR3 length: 13 residues. The DNA for the CDR3 is TGTGCCAGCATTGCGGGGGGACAAGAGACCCAGTACTTC. Amino acids: CASIAGGQETQYF.

This clone appeared a single time. V and J are TRBV28 and TRBJ2-1; 8 nucleotides match TRBD1. CDR3 length: 15 residues. The V and J ends lost 4 bases and 7 bases, in that order; junction bases with no gene match: 9. Per the germline V gene, CDR1 is MDHEN and CDR2 is SYDVKM. The CDR3: CASSSPRRTGNEQFF. CDR3 coding DNA: TGTGCCAGCAGTTCCCCGCGGAGGACAGGGAATGAGCAGTTCTTC.

This chain joins TRBV4-2 and TRBJ1-1; 8 bases align to TRBD1. V lost 1 base and J lost 7; bases outside the gene matches: 8. The CDR3 totals 15 residues. Germline V gene lookup returns CDR1 LGHNA and CDR2 YNFKEQ. CDR3 nucleotide sequence: TGTGCCAGCAGCCAAGCCCAGGGGGCGATTAATGAAGCTTTCTTT. Protein: CASSQAQGAINEAFF.

This clone was counted only a few times. The CDR3 DNA reads TGTGCCAGCAGCTTGATGGCACAGGGGAACACCGGGGAGCTGTTTTTT. This gives the protein CASSLMAQGNTGELFF. This chain uses TRBV5-4 with TRBJ2-2, with D possibly matching TRBD1 (6 bases). Trimming pared 1 base from V and 1 base from J, leaving 11 bases between. Per the germline V gene, CDR1 is SGHNT and CDR2 is YYREEE (reference sequence). This CDR3 has 16 amino acids. Together with reference TRBV5-4 and TRBJ2-2, the CDR3 gives the full variable domain: ETGVTQSPTHLIKTRGQQVTLRCSSQSGHNTVSWYQQALGQGPQFIFQYYREEENGRGNFPPRFSGLQFPNYSSELNVNALELDDSALYLCASSLMAQGNTGELFFGEGSRLTVL.

Turning to this clone: At one of its ends the junction is not consistent with the germline gene, which may arise from a read error. The chain is built from TRBV7-9 and TRBJ1-1; 7 positions match TRBD1. The CDR3 loop spans 18 amino acids. Germline assignment: CDR1 SEHNR and CDR2 FQNEAQ (reference sequence). The CDR3 sequence is CSSSPHRQGTSMNTEAFF. For the CDR3, the DNA is TGTTCCAGCAGCCCCCACAGACAGGGAACGTCCATGAACACTGAAGCTTTCTTT. The whole variable domain, filled in from reference TRBV7-9 and TRBJ1-1, reads DTGVSQNPRHKITKRGQNVTFRCDPISEHNRLYWYRQTLGQGPEFLTYFQNEAQLEKSRLLSDRFSAERPKGSFSTLEIQRTEQGDSAMYLCSSSPHRQGTSMNTEAFFGQGTRLTVV.

V usage is TRBV11-2 and J usage is TRBJ2-7; 7 bases agree with TRBD1. V shed 5 bases and J 0 bases; nucleotides not matched to a gene: 7. The CDR3 runs to 15 residues. CDR1 and CDR2 (germline): SGHAT, FQNNGV. CDR3 DNA: TGTGCCAGCAGCCTTCGACAGGGACCCTCCTACGAGCAGTACTTC. Translating gives CASSLRQGPSYEQYF.

The chain carries TRBV9 and TRBJ2-7; possible D gene TRBD1, 6 bases. Looked up from germline, CDR1 is SGDLS and CDR2 is YYNGEE. This CDR3 comprises 13 residues. V was trimmed by 3 bases and J by 2 bases, leaving 9 bases between them. This CDR3 is CASSATGAYEQYF. The DNA for the CDR3 is TGTGCCAGCAGCGCGACAGGAGCCTACGAGCAGTACTTC. The whole variable domain, filled in from reference TRBV9 and TRBJ2-7, reads DSGVTQTPKHLITATGQRVTLRCSPRSGDLSVYWYQQSLDQGLQFLIQYYNGEERAKGNILERFSAQQFPDLHSELNLSSLELGDSALYFCASSATGAYEQYFGPGTRLTVT.

J is TRBJ2-1 and V is TRBV4-3; 7 bases align to TRBD1. Germline V gene lookup returns CDR1 LGHNA and CDR2 YSLEER. The ends lost 1 base at V and 7 bases at J; junction bases unmatched: 7. The CDR3 has 15 residues. In nucleotides, the CDR3 is TGCGCCAGCAGCCAAGGGGTACAGGGGTGGAATGAGCAGTTCTTC. Protein: CASSQGVQGWNEQFF.

This chain connects TRBV4-1 to TRBJ1-6; TRBD1 might be the D (5 bases). The CDR3 consists of 15 residues. Germline values: CDR1 MGHRA, CDR2 YSYEKL. Trimming removed 4 bases from V and 9 bases from J, with 16 bases in between. CDR3 residues: CASSPSGAKFSPLHF. DNA for the CDR3: TGCGCCAGCAGCCCCAGTGGGGCGAAGTTTTCACCCCTCCACTTT.

The rearrangement uses TRBV30 and TRBJ1-4; weak D call: TRBD1 (6 bases). V gave up 1 base and J gave up 10 bases, with 13 bases separating them. CDR3 length: 13 residues. Germline V CDR1 and CDR2: GTSNPN, SVGIG (reference sequence). CDR3 coding DNA: TGTGCCTGGAGTGGGGGAGGGGGAGGAAAACTGTTTTTT. Residues: CAWSGGGGGKLFF. Together with reference TRBV30 and TRBJ1-4, the CDR3 gives the full variable domain: SQTIHQWPATLVQPVGSPLSLECTVEGTSNPNLYWYRQAAGRGLQLLFYSVGIGQISSEVPQNLSASRPQDRQFILSSKKLLLSDSGFYLCAWSGGGGGKLFFGSGTQLSVL.

The V gene is TRBV4-2, the J gene TRBJ2-3, with TRBD1 identical over 7 bases. Germline lookup yields CDR1 LGHNA and CDR2 YNFKEQ. The V and J ends lost 1 base and 5 bases, in that order; junction bases with no gene match: 9. The CDR3 is made up of 16 amino acids. CDR3: CASSQAIGGVRDTQYF. The CDR3 bases are TGTGCCAGCAGCCAAGCCATAGGGGGCGTTAGAGATACGCAGTATTTT.

The chain uses TRBV29-1 and TRBJ2-5, with D perhaps TRBD2 (5 bases). The CDR3 consists of 13 residues. In germline, CDR1 is SQVTM, CDR2 ANQGSEA. Trimming pared 5 bases from V and 2 bases from J, leaving 12 bases between. As DNA, the CDR3 is TGCAGCGTTCGGCGGCGGACTCAAGAGACCCAGTACTTC. This sequence encodes CSVRRRTQETQYF.

This rearrangement joins TRBV7-2 to TRBJ2-5; 8 positions agree with TRBD1. V lost 5 bases to trimming and J lost 2 bases; unmatched junction nucleotides: 10. The CDR3 sequence is 16 residues long. The germline V gene encodes CDR1 SGHTA and CDR2 FQGNSA. The CDR3 DNA reads as TGTGCCAGCAGCCACGGGACAGGTTTACATCAAGAGACCCAGTACTTC. It codes for CASSHGTGLHQETQYF.

The rearrangement links TRBV10-3 to TRBJ2-3, with D possibly TRBD1 on 6 matching bases. V dropped 5 bases and J dropped 0 bases, with 9 bases sitting between them. Germline CDR1 reads ENHRY; CDR2 reads SYGVKD. The CDR3 runs 14 residues. In DNA form, the CDR3 reads TGTGCCATCAGTCAGGGGTGGAGCACAGATACGCAGTATTTT. Translated, it gives CAISQGWSTDTQYF.

The chain has TRBV19 and TRBJ2-5; D may be TRBD2 (5 bases). CDR3 length: 14 amino acids. V was clipped by 1 base and J by 5 bases, with 11 bases between them. Germline-derived CDR1 and CDR2 are LNHDA and SQIVND (reference sequence). The CDR3 sequence is CASSIGAESETQYF. CDR3 coding DNA: TGTGCCAGTAGTATAGGAGCGGAATCGGAGACCCAGTACTTC.